This entry lists 5 T cell receptor beta chains sequenced from one sample in a study. The sorted Tregs were CD4+CD25+CD127-/low cells. TCRdb passed the 5' RACE reads through MiXCR, listing each CDR3 protein once. Found here are over 45,000 distinct CDR3 sequences, 26% of them singletons; the top ten hold roughly 2.2%. Sequenced sample: tumor-infiltrating Tregs sorted from the breast tumor. Source of these receptors: a female donor with breast cancer.

The chain links TRBV7-2 to TRBJ2-1; D may be TRBD1 (6 bases). The CDR3 runs to 15 residues. The germline gives CDR1 SGHTA, CDR2 FQGNSA. With 7 bases removed from V and 8 bases from J, the gap between germline ends came to 21 bases. DNA for the CDR3: TGTGCCAGCACCCCACGACAGGCGGCCTTAGATGAGCAGTTCTTC. It codes for CASTPRQAALDEQFF.

As for this clonotype: The junction differs from germline at one of its ends, possibly a read error. V gene TRBV7-9 combines with J gene TRBJ2-1; D possibly corresponds to TRBD1 (6 bases). The germline V gene encodes CDR1 SEHNR and CDR2 FQNEAQ (reference sequence). CDR3 length equals 14 residues. For the CDR3, the DNA is TGTGCCAGCAGCTTAGCAGGGGGATACAATAAGCAGTTCTTC. Protein: CASSLAGGYNKQFF.

For this clonotype: It may be a read error: a sequence one base away is much more abundant. The chain recombines TRBV18 with TRBJ1-3, with unresolved D. Trimming cost V 6 bases and J 0 bases, with 12 bases left between them. This CDR3 has 15 residues. The germline V gene encodes CDR1 KGHSH and CDR2 LQKENI. CDR3 in amino acids: CASSQIPSSGNTIYF. DNA for the CDR3: TGTGCCAGCTCCCAGATACCGAGCTCTGGAAACACCATATATTTT. Full variable domain (outside the CDR3, taken from reference TRBV18 and TRBJ1-3): NAGVMQNPRHLVRRRGQEARLRCSPMKGHSHVYWYRQLPEEGLKFMVYLQKENIIDESGMPKERFSAEFPKEGPSILRIQQVVRGDSAAYFCASSQIPSSGNTIYFGEGSWLTVV.

The V gene is TRBV6-5, the J gene TRBJ2-7; 12 nucleotides align to TRBD1. V lost 2 bases to trimming and J lost 2 bases; unmatched junction nucleotides: 10. The germline CDR1 and CDR2 sequences are MNHEY and SVGAGI. The CDR3 totals 18 residues. CDR3 amino acids: CASSYRRGGQGATYEQYF. The CDR3 nucleotides read TGTGCCAGCAGTTACCGGAGGGGGGGACAGGGGGCGACCTACGAGCAGTACTTC.

The chain joins TRBV7-8 to TRBJ2-7; 11 bases match TRBD1. CDR1 is SGHVS, CDR2 FQNEAQ, per germline. There are 18 residues in the CDR3. Trimming took 6 bases from V and 2 from J; bases not matched to a gene: 15. CDR3 sequence reads: CASRPTASSGQGAYEQYF. CDR3 DNA: TGTGCCAGCAGGCCCACCGCGTCTTCGGGACAGGGGGCCTACGAGCAGTACTTC.